This T cell receptor beta chain comes out of a study of CD8+CD57+ T cells in acquired aplastic anemia. Study overall: Each DNA sample taken from sorted CD4+ and CD8+ cells came to 3 to 4 ug on average. Healthy donor CD4+ cell samples had a mean of about 10.8 million reads. Whole-study results and caveats: Significance was not reached for CD8+ Simpson's diversity between patients and controls.

The study profiled TCR beta VDJ and CDR3 using genomic DNA as template. TCRdb fed the reads into MiXCR, producing one record per CDR3 protein. Here the sample spans about 48,000 distinct CDR3 sequences, around 73% being singletons. The V gene's germline CDR1 is LNHNV and CDR2 YYDKDF (reference sequence). Trimming removed 8 bases from V and 4 bases from J, with 15 bases in between. The CDR3 has 13 residues. In this sample, this clonotype turned up a few times. Antigen: not known. Sequences were obtained from sorted CD4+, CD8+, or CD8+CD57+ T cells (not recorded which) from PBMCs. The V call is TRBV15, the J call TRBJ2-7, with D perhaps TRBD2 (5 bases). The receptor was isolated from a human donor in good health, serving as a control. The chain's CDR3 is CATHGERAYEQYF. The CDR3 region has the DNA TGTGCCACCCACGGCGAGAGGGCTTACGAGCAGTACTTC. Combining the CDR3 with reference TRBV15 and TRBJ2-7 gives the whole variable domain DAMVIQNPRYQVTQFGKPVTLSCSQTLNHNVMYWYQQKSSQAPKLLFHYYDKDFNNEADTPDNFQSRRPNTSFCFLDIRSPGLGDTAMYLCATHGERAYEQYFGPGTRLTVT.